A single sample is the source of the 9 T cell receptor beta chains below, sequenced in a study of blood T cell repertoires in COVID-19. TCRdb keeps only in-frame clones here, not all; method: immunoSEQ multiplex PCR. The sample includes hundreds of thousands of clones, 85% of them seen just once. What was sequenced was peripheral blood. Every receptor here comes from a young woman with acute or convalescent COVID-19.

The chain combines TRBV5-1 with TRBJ1-1, with D uncertain. CDR3 length: 15 amino acids. Deletions cut 0 bases from V and 1 base from J, with 10 bases between. CDR1 SGHRS and CDR2 YFSETQ come from the germline V gene. In DNA, the CDR3 is TGCGCCAGCAGCTTGGCCGGGGAGGGGAACACTGAAGCTTTCTTT. This codes for CASSLAGEGNTEAFF.

The genes are TRBV6-1 and TRBJ2-1, with D possibly matching TRBD2 (7 bases). Germline V gives CDR1 MNHNS, CDR2 SASEGT. Trimming removed 0 bases from V and 7 bases from J, with 10 bases in between. This CDR3 has 14 residues. CDR3 DNA sequence: TGTGCCAGCAGTGAAGCGGGGGGGCCGAATGAGCAGTTCTTC. It specifies CASSEAGGPNEQFF.

The chain employs TRBV7-8 and TRBJ2-5; TRBD2 might be the D (7 bases). CDR1 is SGHVS, CDR2 FQNEAQ, per germline. Trimming pared 5 bases from V and 1 base from J, leaving 8 bases between. The CDR3 contains 13 residues. CDR3: CASSRGAQETQYF. The CDR3 DNA sequence: TGTGCCAGCAGCCGGGGGGCCCAAGAGACCCAGTACTTC.

The genes are TRBV2 and TRBJ2-6, with D unclear. Germline lookup yields CDR1 SNHLY and CDR2 FYNNEI. The CDR3 extends over 13 amino acids. With 8 bases removed from V and 0 bases from J, the gap between germline ends came to 5 bases. The CDR3 bases are TGTGCCAGCGCGAGCTCTGGGGCCAACGTCCTGACTTTC. Encoded protein: CASASSGANVLTF.

In DNA form, the CDR3 reads TGTGCCAGCAGGCCTGACAGGGCGGATCAGCCCCAGCATTTT. Amino acids: CASRPDRADQPQHF. The chain couples TRBV27 to TRBJ1-5; TRBD1 aligns across 7 bases. Germline trimming cut 6 bases from V and 5 bases from J; bases unmatched to any gene: 7. The CDR3 runs 14 residues. CDR1 MNHEY and CDR2 SMNVEV come from the germline V gene (reference sequence).

The chain is built from TRBV9 and TRBJ2-2, with TRBD2 as a possible D gene (6 bases). From germline, CDR1 is SGDLS and CDR2 YYNGEE. The CDR3 is 15 amino acids. Trimming shortened V by 3 bases and J by 6 bases, and 15 bases separated the two germline ends. CDR3 nucleotide sequence: TGTGCCAGCAGCGCCCCGACTAGTATTCCCGGGGAGCTGTTTTTT. Encoded protein: CASSAPTSIPGELFF.

As to this clone: Its ends do not fully match the called genes, so a read error is possible. The CDR3 region is CASSLGTGQETQYF. The CDR3 DNA follows: TGTGCCAGCAGTTTGGGCACAGGGCAAGAGACCCAGTACTTC. The chain combines TRBV5-8 with TRBJ2-5; weak D call: TRBD1 (6 bases). CDR1 and CDR2 (germline): SGHTS, YDEGEE. CDR3 length equals 14 residues.

The CDR3 region has the DNA TGTGCCAGCAAACAGGGGGCGCTTACTGAAGCTTTCTTT. It is translated as CASKQGALTEAFF. This chain links TRBV6-5 with TRBJ1-1; 9 nucleotides align to TRBD1. This CDR3 spans 13 amino acids. The ends lost 7 bases at V and 5 bases at J; junction bases unmatched: 5. Germline-derived CDR1 and CDR2 are MNHEY and SVGAGI.

This clone appeared a few times. Other DNA sequences in the sample encode the same CDR3. The chain combines TRBV9 with TRBJ1-2; TRBD1 matches 9 bases. Germline values: CDR1 SGDLS, CDR2 YYNGEE. The V and J ends lost 2 bases and 8 bases, in that order; junction bases with no gene match: 4. The CDR3 is 13 residues long. The CDR3 here is CASSVDRGGGYTF. CDR3 in DNA: TGTGCCAGCAGCGTGGACAGGGGAGGCGGCTACACCTTC.